This T cell receptor beta chain was found in a study of T cell responses to AZD1222 COVID-19 vaccine. Study overall: Recipients boosted at about 4 weeks or about 12 weeks are pooled. Overall study results and limits: Rises in breadth and depth of Spike-specific TCRs came after two AZD1222 doses.

Points on this clone: The antigen remains undetermined.

Trimming removed 5 bases from V and 8 bases from J; junction bases left unmatched: 7. Germline V gene lookup returns CDR1 MDHEN and CDR2 SYDVKM. The CDR3 is 14 residues long. Profiling relied on immunoSEQ multiplex PCR, and the TCRdb table lists in-frame clones only, not all of them. The sample has approximately 260,000 clones; 93% are singletons. V is TRBV28 and J is TRBJ1-2; 11 bases match TRBD1. The source is an adult in good health. The source was peripheral blood, collected on day 0 of AZD1222 vaccination. The CDR3 DNA sequence: TGTGCCAGCAGTCATGGACAGGGGGCAAAGGGCTACACCTTC. Its translation: CASSHGQGAKGYTF.